This T cell receptor beta chain was profiled in a study of low-dose radiotherapy and immunotherapy resistance in tumors. Study in general: Cohort 2, a group dosed every two weeks at 1 Gy per fraction, received 13 Gy in total over 26 weeks. Daily intake of oral aspirin 300 mg by patients lasted four cycles and began on cycle 1 day 1.

Indicated time point: before trial treatment. This CDR3 region has 14 residues. Germline V CDR1 and CDR2: SNHLY, FYNNEI. TRAV and TRBV primers primed cDNA for both TCRalpha and TCRbeta. Over about 18 PCR cycles, TCRs were amplified from a constant-region primer and V-primer adapter. Amplifying the isolated mRNA was done by in vitro transcription. One entry per CDR3 protein, called by TCRdb with MiXCR from the reads. Among 35,000 to 45,000 distinct CDR3 sequences listed, roughly 30% were seen once. As to this clonotype: The junction departs from germline at one end; a sequencing error may be responsible.

The chain has TRBV2 and TRBJ2-2; D is ambiguous. The sequence was collected from a male donor with gallbladder cancer. Sequenced material: PBMCs, taken before treatment. CDR3 coding DNA: TGTGCCAGCGGTGACATAGGGTACACCGGGGAGCTGTTTTTT. Translated: CASGDIGYTGELFF. Variable domain in full (rest from reference TRBV2 and TRBJ2-2): EPEVTQTPSHQVTQMGQEVILRCVPISNHLYFYWYRQILGQKVEFLVSFYNNEISEKSEIFDDQFSVERPDGSNFTLKIRSTKLEDSAMYFCASGDIGYTGELFFGEGSRLTVL.